The rows below give T cell receptor beta chains drawn from one sample of a study of shared clonotypes between healthy human individuals. Assay: immunoSEQ multiplex PCR; the TCRdb copy retains only in-frame clones and omits some. The sample has under 2,500,000 clones; approximately 96% are singletons. Sequencing input: naive CD4+ T cells sorted from blood. The origin of the receptors is a man between 18 and 29 years old in good health. Both conserved end residues are part of each CDR3. The order of the fields is V gene, D gene, J gene, clone size, CDR3 DNA, CDR3 protein. The D gene is left open where the match is weak. Some rows mark clone size as missing; the rest say once, few, many or name a class of expanded clone.

>TRBV29-1|-|TRBJ2-3|once
TGCAGCGTTGAAGGTCTGCCTAGCGCTAGCACAGATACGCAGTATTTT
CSVEGLPSASTDTQYF
>TRBV28|TRBD1|TRBJ1-2|-
TGTGCCAGCAGTTTAAATCTTTGGGACAGCCACTATGGCTACACCTTC
CASSLNLWDSHYGYTF
>TRBV5-1|-|TRBJ2-5|-
TGCGCCAGCAGCTTGGGACTAGGAGAGACCCAGTACTTC
CASSLGLGETQYF
>TRBV6-1|-|TRBJ1-2|-
TGTGCCAGCAGTGAAGCCAGGGGCTATGGCTACACCTTC
CASSEARGYGYTF
>TRBV30|TRBD2|TRBJ2-5|-
TGTGCCTGGACTAGCGGGGGAAAGACCCAGTACTTC
CAWTSGGKTQYF
>TRBV30|TRBD1|TRBJ1-2|-
TGTGCCTGGAGAGGACAGGGAAATGGCTACACCTTC
CAWRGQGNGYTF
>TRBV5-1|-|TRBJ2-2|once
TGCGCCAGCCGGACGGGGCAGAACACCGGGGAGCTGTTTTTT
CASRTGQNTGELFF
>TRBV6-5|TRBD1|TRBJ1-1|once
TGTGCCAGCAGTTCACCGGCCTCGGCAGGGGGCAAAGCTTTCTTT
CASSSPASAGGKAFF
>TRBV28|-|TRBJ2-5|-
TGTGCCAGCAGGGCGGAGACCCAGTACTTC
CASRAETQYF
>TRBV28|TRBD1|TRBJ1-5|-
TGTGCCAGCAGTTTAGGGCAGGGGGCGGCTCAGCCCCAGCATTTT
CASSLGQGAAQPQHF
>TRBV29-1|TRBD1|TRBJ1-1|-
TGCAGCGTCCGCGAGACAGGGGGGAACACTGAAGCTTTCTTT
CSVRETGGNTEAFF
>TRBV18|-|TRBJ1-1|-
TGTGCCAGCCAGGGCGGGGGCACTGAAGCTTTCTTT
CASQGGGTEAFF
>TRBV7-2|-|TRBJ2-7|-
TGTGCCAGCAGCTTAGGCCTGGGGGCTTTGAACGAGCAGTACTTC
CASSLGLGALNEQYF
>TRBV10-2|TRBD2|TRBJ2-2|once
TGCGCCAGCCTTTACGGGGGGGGAAACACCGGGGAGCTGTTTTTT
CASLYGGGNTGELFF
>TRBV6-1|-|TRBJ2-5|-
TGTGCCAGCACTCTACCCCCGGAGACCCAGTACTTC
CASTLPPETQYF
>TRBV7-9|-|TRBJ2-7|-
TGTGCCAGCAGCCCGGAAGCCTCCTACGAGCAGTACTTC
CASSPEASYEQYF
>TRBV10-2|TRBD1|TRBJ1-1|-
TGCGCCAGCAGTGCGCAACAGGGGGCGAACACTGAAGCTTTCTTT
CASSAQQGANTEAFF
>TRBV9|TRBD2|TRBJ2-1|-
TGTGCCAGCGACCCGGGACTAGCCTACAATGAGCAGTTCTTC
CASDPGLAYNEQFF
>TRBV5-1|-|TRBJ1-4|-
TGCGCCAGCAGCACCGGGGACCTTGAGAACCTGTTTTTT
CASSTGDLENLFF
>TRBV5-1|-|TRBJ1-5|once
TGCGCCAGCAGCTTGGATGGGGACCAGCCCCAGCATTTT
CASSLDGDQPQHF
>TRBV5-1|-|TRBJ2-3|-
TGCGCCAGCAGCTTGTTTCGGGGGGCAGTCACTGGTAGCACAGATACGCAGTATTTT
CASSLFRGAVTGSTDTQYF
>TRBV11-2|-|TRBJ2-7|-
TGTGCCAGCAGCTTAATCAGGGGAAGCTCCTACGAGCAGTACTTC
CASSLIRGSSYEQYF
>TRBV7-9|-|TRBJ2-2|once
TGTGCCAGCAGCTTAGTAGCGAAGCTTAGGATTGGGACCGGGGAGCTGTTTTTT
CASSLVAKLRIGTGELFF
>TRBV7-2|-|TRBJ1-1|-
TGTGCCAGCAGCTTCAACAGTTACACTGAAGCTTTCTTT
CASSFNSYTEAFF
>TRBV5-1|-|TRBJ1-1|-
TGCGCCAGCAGCTTGGGTCAGATAAACACTGAAGCTTTCTTT
CASSLGQINTEAFF
>TRBV5-1|-|TRBJ1-4|-
TGCGCCAGCAGCTCCACGGGGGCAACTAATGAAAAACTGTTTTTT
CASSSTGATNEKLFF
>TRBV5-6|-|TRBJ2-3|-
TGTGCCAGCAGCCTGGTCCAGACAGATACGCAGTATTTT
CASSLVQTDTQYF
>TRBV10-3|TRBD1|TRBJ1-2|-
TGTGCCATCAGTGATCGAGGAAGGGGGCAGAACTATGGCTACACCTTC
CAISDRGRGQNYGYTF
>TRBV18|-|TRBJ2-1|-
TGTGCCAGCTCACTGACGACAACAATTAATGAGCAGTTCTTC
CASSLTTTINEQFF
>TRBV18|-|TRBJ2-3|-
TGTGCCAGCTCACTTTCCTTTACGGGAGAGGATACGCAGTATTTT
CASSLSFTGEDTQYF
>TRBV28|-|TRBJ2-7|-
TGTGCCAGCAGTTTATCCCTCCGCCGCTACGAGCAGTACTTC
CASSLSLRRYEQYF
>TRBV6-5|-|TRBJ1-3|-
TGTGCCACCTTACGGACAGTCTCTGGAAACACCATATATTTT
CATLRTVSGNTIYF
>TRBV10-2|TRBD2|TRBJ2-7|once
TGCGCCAGCACCGGGAGGGCCGCCTACGAGCAGTACTTC
CASTGRAAYEQYF
>TRBV7-2|TRBD2|TRBJ2-7|-
TGTGCCAGCAGCTCGGGACTAGCACCCTACGAGCAGTACTTC
CASSSGLAPYEQYF
>TRBV6-5|-|TRBJ1-2|-
TGTGCCAGCAGTGACCTTGTTAATGGCTACACCTTC
CASSDLVNGYTF
>TRBV4-1|-|TRBJ2-5|-
TGCGCCAGCAGCCAAGGGCCCAGGGGCCCCCAAGAGACCCAGTACTTC
CASSQGPRGPQETQYF
>TRBV6-1|-|TRBJ2-7|-
TGTGCCAGCAGTATAGAGGGAGGACACACCTACGAGCAGTACTTC
CASSIEGGHTYEQYF
>TRBV18|-|TRBJ2-7|-
TGTGCCAGCTCACAAAGGGGGTTAAACTACGAGCAGTACTTC
CASSQRGLNYEQYF
>TRBV2|-|TRBJ2-2|few
TGTGCCAGCACCTACACCGGGGAGCTGTTTTTT
CASTYTGELFF
>TRBV19|-|TRBJ2-7|-
TGTGCCAGTAGCCCCGGACTGGACTCCTACGAGCAGTACTTC
CASSPGLDSYEQYF
>TRBV18|-|TRBJ1-1|-
TGTGCCAGCTCACCTCTGGGGAACACTGAAGCTTTCTTT
CASSPLGNTEAFF
>TRBV27|-|TRBJ1-3|-
TGTGCCAGCAGTTTATCTAGACAGGAGGCTGGAAACACCATATATTTT
CASSLSRQEAGNTIYF
>TRBV18|-|TRBJ1-4|-
TGTGCCAGCTCAGGTGGGGCTACTAATGAAAAACTGTTTTTT
CASSGGATNEKLFF
>TRBV7-6|TRBD2|TRBJ2-7|-
TGTGCCAGCAGCGTGACTAGCGGTGTGAGCGAGCAGTACTTC
CASSVTSGVSEQYF
>TRBV18|-|TRBJ2-3|-
TGTGCCAGCTCAGGCCCTAAGGTTACGACAGATACGCAGTATTTT
CASSGPKVTTDTQYF
>TRBV4-1|TRBD2|TRBJ2-2|-
TGCGCCAGCAGCCAGGCGGGACTAGCGAGAACGAACACCGGGGAGCTGTTTTTT
CASSQAGLARTNTGELFF
>TRBV28|-|TRBJ1-5|-
TGTGCCAGCACCCCCCGTGGGGAGGGAAAGCAGCCCCAGCATTTT
CASTPRGEGKQPQHF
>TRBV9|-|TRBJ2-2|-
TGTGCCAGCAGCGTAGGATCATTAACCGGGGAGCTGTTTTTT
CASSVGSLTGELFF
>TRBV9|TRBD1|TRBJ2-7|-
TGTGCCAGCAGCGTGGGGGACAGCGCATCCTACGAGCAGTACTTC
CASSVGDSASYEQYF
>TRBV7-3|TRBD2|TRBJ2-1|-
TGTGCCAGCAGCTCATTAGCGGGGTTCTACAATGAGCAGTTCTTC
CASSSLAGFYNEQFF
>TRBV5-6|TRBD1|TRBJ2-1|-
TGTGCCAGCAGCTGGGCGGACAGGGGGCTCCTCAATGAGCAGTTCTTC
CASSWADRGLLNEQFF
>TRBV27|TRBD2|TRBJ2-3|-
TGTGCCAGCAGTTTGACTAGCGGGAGGACAACAGATACGCAGTATTTT
CASSLTSGRTTDTQYF
>TRBV6-1|TRBD1|TRBJ2-7|-
TGTGCCAGCAGTGAATATCAGGGGGCCTACGAGCAGTACTTC
CASSEYQGAYEQYF
>TRBV6-1|TRBD1|TRBJ1-4|-
TGTGCCAGCAGTGCCGTTGACAGGGGGCTTGCAACTAATGAAAAACTGTTTTTT
CASSAVDRGLATNEKLFF